This T cell receptor (beta chain) emerged from a study of blood T cells in healthy people across ages (dated by TCRdb to about 2015). As for the study more broadly: Template switching captured roughly one uniquely barcoded TCR beta cDNA molecule per two T cells in model experiments. Using deep sequencing normalized with unique cDNA molecular identifiers, the study measured how TCR beta repertoire diversity changes with age. The donors were divided into four age groups: young (average around 17 years), middle-aged (roughly 42), aged (about 56) and long-lived (roughly 88). To avoid experimental bias, donors of different ages were randomly spread across the sequencing lanes. Two additional independent replicas of 1 million unique cDNA reads from the same blood draw were analyzed for two donors (one aged 18 to 30 and one aged 80 or older). The research as a whole found: Donor CMV infection status was unknown, potentially confounding age-related changes in expanded clonotypes. Bulk unsorted PBMC profiling prevented conclusive comparison of naive and antigen-experienced compartments. Total diversity estimates from one million sequenced T cells were considered lower bounds and underestimates. Observed TCR beta diversity per million T cells fell roughly linearly with age, and a significant reduction was already apparent by age around 36. Compared with the aged group, more naive CD4+ T cells, fewer expanded clones and increased TCR diversity were shown by the long-lived group, suggesting age selection. A strong correlation was found between observed TCR beta diversity and the percentage of naive T cells measured by flow cytometry.

Trimming takes 3 bases from V and 2 bases from J, and the germline ends sit 13 bases apart. Reading the germline V gene gives CDR1 LGHNA and CDR2 YSLEER. The CDR3 spans 15 residues, from the cysteine through the phenylalanine. CDR3 DNA is the only sequence kept; it has 45 bases, read in frame from the first base. The method behind the library was 5' RACE. The sequencer was an Illumina HiSeq 2500. A second roughly 7 to 11 cycle PCR used a sample-barcoded 5' primer and a J-beta primer mix. A unique molecular identifier was introduced onto each TCR beta cDNA molecule by a template-switch 5' adaptor carrying 12 random nucleotides. At least 2.5 million CDR3-containing paired-end reads were obtained from each sample. First-strand cDNA synthesis was performed from all RNA using the Mint cDNA synthesis kit, with priming by a TRBC-specific oligonucleotide. Following uracil-DNA glycosylase treatment, a first 18-cycle PCR with universal primers M1SS and BC2_uni_R was performed on all cDNA. The study's own analysis went as follows. For normalization, 1 million high-quality reads, each with a distinct molecular identifier, were randomly selected from each sample. Instead of being binned into consensus sequences, reads that shared molecular identifiers were thrown out. MiTCR, run with a Q25 quality threshold and the strictest error-elimination algorithm, handled CDR3 identification, clonotype clustering and error correction. A nonparametric unseen species model with Euler transformation was used to estimate a lower bound on total TCR beta diversity. Through fastp at Q25 and MiXCR, TCRdb rebuilt clones from the public reads, retaining in-frame beta chains. Merged by CDR3 protein, the rows form single entries marked with the most common genes and DNA. These V and J calls originate from TCRdb's pipeline instead of the authors' own analysis. Within this sample are roughly 1.5 million distinct CDR3 sequences, with 40% to 45% of them counted one time only. The ten biggest clones cover under 5% of the sample.

The 39 donors, aged about 6 to 95 years, were systemically healthy Caucasian individuals from Russia. Each donor gave 8.5 to 10 milliliters of peripheral blood, collected into EDTA-treated Vacutainer tubes. Ficoll-Paque density-gradient centrifugation was used to isolate PBMCs, with at least 6 million per sample. Trizol reagent was used to extract total RNA from the PBMCs, yielding at least 5 micrograms per sample. For every donor, an aliquot of PBMCs went through flow cytometry to measure the percentages of naive CD45RAhigh/CD27high T cells. This clonotype was counted between two and nine times. The specificity of this receptor is unknown. Per-base qualities were not stored, and no clone one base away is much larger.

Sequencing input: blood. The clonotype originates from a woman aged 18 to 35 in good health. The chain was built from TRBV4-3 and TRBJ1-2; confidence is insufficient to name the D gene. The sequence in DNA is TGCGCCAGCAGCCAGACCCGGCTCGACAACTATGGCTACACCTTC. Its protein product is CASSQTRLDNYGYTF.